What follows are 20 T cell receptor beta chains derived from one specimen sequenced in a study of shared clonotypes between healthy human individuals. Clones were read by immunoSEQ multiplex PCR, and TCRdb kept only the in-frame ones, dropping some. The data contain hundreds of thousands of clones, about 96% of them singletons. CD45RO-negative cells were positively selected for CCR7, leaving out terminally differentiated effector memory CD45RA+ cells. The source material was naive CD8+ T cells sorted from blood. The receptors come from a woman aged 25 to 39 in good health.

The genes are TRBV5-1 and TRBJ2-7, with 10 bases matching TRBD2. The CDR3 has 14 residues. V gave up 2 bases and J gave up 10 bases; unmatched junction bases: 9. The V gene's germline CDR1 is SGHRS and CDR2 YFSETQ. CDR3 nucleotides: TGCGCCAGCAGCTTCGGTAGCGGGAGGCCCGTCCAGTACTTC. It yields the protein CASSFGSGRPVQYF.

CDR3 in DNA: TGTGCCAGCAGTTTATACGGGACTAGTTGGGCCCCGCCCGAGCAGTACTTC. Amino acids: CASSLYGTSWAPPEQYF. The chain combines TRBV28 with TRBJ2-7; 8 nucleotides agree with TRBD2. The CDR3 has 17 amino acids. Germline V gene sequence: CDR1 MDHEN, CDR2 SYDVKM. V gave up 1 base and J gave up 6 bases; unmatched junction bases: 14.

Here the CDR3 reads CAWTLVGYGYTF. CDR3 DNA sequence: TGTGCCTGGACTTTGGTCGGCTATGGCTACACCTTC. The chain has TRBV30 and TRBJ1-2; D gene ambiguous. V dropped 4 bases and J dropped 4 bases, with 10 bases sitting between them. Germline lookup yields CDR1 GTSNPN and CDR2 SVGIG (reference sequence). The CDR3 has 12 amino acids.

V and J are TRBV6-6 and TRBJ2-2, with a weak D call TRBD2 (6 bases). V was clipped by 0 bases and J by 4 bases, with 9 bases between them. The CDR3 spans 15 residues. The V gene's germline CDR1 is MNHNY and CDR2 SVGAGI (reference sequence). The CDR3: CASSYSEGRTGELFF. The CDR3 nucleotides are TGTGCCAGCAGTTACTCGGAGGGGCGCACCGGGGAGCTGTTTTTT.

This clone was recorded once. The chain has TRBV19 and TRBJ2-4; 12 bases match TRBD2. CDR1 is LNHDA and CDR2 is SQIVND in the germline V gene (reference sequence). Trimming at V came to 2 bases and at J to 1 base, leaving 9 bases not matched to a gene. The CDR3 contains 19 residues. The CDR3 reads CASSISSGREDSAKNIQYF. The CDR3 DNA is TGTGCCAGTAGTATATCTAGCGGGAGGGAAGATTCGGCCAAAAACATTCAGTACTTC.

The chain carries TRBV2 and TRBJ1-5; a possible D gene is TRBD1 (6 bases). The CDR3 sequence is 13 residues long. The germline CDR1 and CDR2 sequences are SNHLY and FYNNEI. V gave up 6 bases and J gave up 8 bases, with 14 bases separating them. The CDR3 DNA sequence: TGTGCCAGCAGCTTAGGGGGGTTAGAGCCCCAGCATTTT. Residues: CASSLGGLEPQHF.

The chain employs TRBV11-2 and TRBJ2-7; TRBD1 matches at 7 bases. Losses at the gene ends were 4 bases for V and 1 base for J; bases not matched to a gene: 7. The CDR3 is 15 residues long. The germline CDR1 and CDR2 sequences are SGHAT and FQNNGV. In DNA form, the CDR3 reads TGTGCCAGCAGCTCAGATCGGGACAGATCCTACGAGCAGTACTTC. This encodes CASSSDRDRSYEQYF.

The CDR3 nucleotides read TGTGCCAGCAGCTTAGCTGGCCCGAAAGAGACCTACGAGCAGTACTTC. Amino acids: CASSLAGPKETYEQYF. This chain joins TRBV7-9 and TRBJ2-7, with D unresolved. The ends were cut back, 0 bases at V and 2 bases at J, with 14 bases in the middle. The germline V gene encodes CDR1 SEHNR and CDR2 FQNEAQ (reference sequence). This CDR3 comprises 16 residues. The full variable domain, with the rest looked up from reference TRBV7-9 and TRBJ2-7, is DTGVSQNPRHKITKRGQNVTFRCDPISEHNRLYWYRQTLGQGPEFLTYFQNEAQLEKSRLLSDRFSAERPKGSFSTLEIQRTEQGDSAMYLCASSLAGPKETYEQYFGPGTRLTVT.

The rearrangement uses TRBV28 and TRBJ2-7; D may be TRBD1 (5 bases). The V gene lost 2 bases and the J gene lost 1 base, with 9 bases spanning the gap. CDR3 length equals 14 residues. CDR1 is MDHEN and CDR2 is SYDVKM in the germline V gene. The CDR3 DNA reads TGTGCCAGCAGTTTAGTCGCAGGGTCCTACGAGCAGTACTTC. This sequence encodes CASSLVAGSYEQYF. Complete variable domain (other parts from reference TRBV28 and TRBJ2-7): DVKVTQSSRYLVKRTGEKVFLECVQDMDHENMFWYRQDPGLGLRLIYFSYDVKMKEKGDIPEGYSVSREKKERFSLILESASTNQTSMYLCASSLVAGSYEQYFGPGTRLTVT.

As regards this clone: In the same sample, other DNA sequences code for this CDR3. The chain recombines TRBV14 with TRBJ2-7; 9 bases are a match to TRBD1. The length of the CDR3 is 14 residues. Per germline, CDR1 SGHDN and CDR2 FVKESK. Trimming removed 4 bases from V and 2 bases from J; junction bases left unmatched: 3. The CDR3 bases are TGTGCCAGCAGCCCGGGACAGGGTCCCTACGAGCAGTACTTC. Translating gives CASSPGQGPYEQYF.

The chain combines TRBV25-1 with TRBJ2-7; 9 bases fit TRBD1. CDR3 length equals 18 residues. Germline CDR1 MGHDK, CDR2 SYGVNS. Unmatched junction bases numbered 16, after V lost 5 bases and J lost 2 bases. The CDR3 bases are TGTGCCAGCAGTTCTCGAGGGACAGGGTTCCTTTTGGCCTACGAGCAGTACTTC. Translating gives CASSSRGTGFLLAYEQYF.

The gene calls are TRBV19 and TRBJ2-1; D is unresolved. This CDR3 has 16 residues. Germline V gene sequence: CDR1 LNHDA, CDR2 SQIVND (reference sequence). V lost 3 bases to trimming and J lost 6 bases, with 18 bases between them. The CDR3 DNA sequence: TGTGCCAGTAGTATTTTCGGAGCAGGAGTGATCAATGAGCAGTTCTTC. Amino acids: CASSIFGAGVINEQFF.

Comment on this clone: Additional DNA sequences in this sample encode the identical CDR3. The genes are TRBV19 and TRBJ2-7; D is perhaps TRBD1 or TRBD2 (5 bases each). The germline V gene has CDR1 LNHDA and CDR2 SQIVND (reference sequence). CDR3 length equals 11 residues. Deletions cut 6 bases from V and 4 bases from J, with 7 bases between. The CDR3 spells CASSEGYEQYF. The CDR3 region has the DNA TGTGCCAGTAGCGAGGGGTACGAGCAGTACTTC.

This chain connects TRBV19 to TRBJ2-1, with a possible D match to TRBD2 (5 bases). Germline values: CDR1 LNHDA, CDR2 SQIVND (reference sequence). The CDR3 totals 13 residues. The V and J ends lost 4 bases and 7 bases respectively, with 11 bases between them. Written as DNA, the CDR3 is TGTGCCAGTAGTACTGTCCGGGGAAATGAGCAGTTCTTC. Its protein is CASSTVRGNEQFF.

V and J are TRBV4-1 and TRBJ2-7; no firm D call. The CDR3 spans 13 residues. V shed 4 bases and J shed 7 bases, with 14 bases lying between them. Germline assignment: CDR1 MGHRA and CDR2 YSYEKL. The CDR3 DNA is TGCGCCAGCAGCCTACGAGTGTTAGGAGAGCAGTACTTC. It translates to CASSLRVLGEQYF.

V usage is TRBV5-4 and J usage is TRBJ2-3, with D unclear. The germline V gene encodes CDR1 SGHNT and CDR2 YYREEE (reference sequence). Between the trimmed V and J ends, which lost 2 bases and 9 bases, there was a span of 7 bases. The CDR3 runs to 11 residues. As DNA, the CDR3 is TGTGCCAGCAGCTTCCTAGAGACGCAGTATTTT. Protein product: CASSFLETQYF. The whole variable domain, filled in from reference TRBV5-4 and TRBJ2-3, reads ETGVTQSPTHLIKTRGQQVTLRCSSQSGHNTVSWYQQALGQGPQFIFQYYREEENGRGNFPPRFSGLQFPNYSSELNVNALELDDSALYLCASSFLETQYFGPGTRLTVL.

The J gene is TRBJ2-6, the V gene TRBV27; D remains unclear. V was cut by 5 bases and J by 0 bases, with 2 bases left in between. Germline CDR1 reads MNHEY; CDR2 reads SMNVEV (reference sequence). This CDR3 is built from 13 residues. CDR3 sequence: CASSASGANVLTF. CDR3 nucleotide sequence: TGTGCCAGCAGTGCCTCTGGGGCCAACGTCCTGACTTTC.

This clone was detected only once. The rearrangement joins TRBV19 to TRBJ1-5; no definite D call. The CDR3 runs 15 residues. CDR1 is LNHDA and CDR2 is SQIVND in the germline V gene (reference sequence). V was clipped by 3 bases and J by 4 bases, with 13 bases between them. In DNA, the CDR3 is TGTGCCAGTAGTATTTGGGTAGCCGAAAATCAGCCCCAGCATTTT. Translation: CASSIWVAENQPQHF.

For the CDR3, the DNA is TGTGCCAGCAGTTTACAGGGAATCCTCAACTATGGCTACACCTTC. This sequence encodes CASSLQGILNYGYTF. The V gene is TRBV28, the J gene TRBJ1-2; possibly TRBD1 for D (5 bases). The germline gives CDR1 MDHEN, CDR2 SYDVKM. Trimming removed 2 bases at V and 2 bases at J, with 12 bases between. CDR3 size: 15 residues.

The CDR3 nucleotides are TGTGCCAGCAGCTTGTTTCGGACGTACGAGCAGTACTTC. The encoded protein is CASSLFRTYEQYF. The rearrangement uses TRBV5-6 and TRBJ2-5; no clear D. The better agreement between TRBJ2-7 and the DNA end casts doubt on the J call. CDR1 is SGHDT and CDR2 is YYEEEE in the germline V gene. The length of the CDR3 is 13 residues.